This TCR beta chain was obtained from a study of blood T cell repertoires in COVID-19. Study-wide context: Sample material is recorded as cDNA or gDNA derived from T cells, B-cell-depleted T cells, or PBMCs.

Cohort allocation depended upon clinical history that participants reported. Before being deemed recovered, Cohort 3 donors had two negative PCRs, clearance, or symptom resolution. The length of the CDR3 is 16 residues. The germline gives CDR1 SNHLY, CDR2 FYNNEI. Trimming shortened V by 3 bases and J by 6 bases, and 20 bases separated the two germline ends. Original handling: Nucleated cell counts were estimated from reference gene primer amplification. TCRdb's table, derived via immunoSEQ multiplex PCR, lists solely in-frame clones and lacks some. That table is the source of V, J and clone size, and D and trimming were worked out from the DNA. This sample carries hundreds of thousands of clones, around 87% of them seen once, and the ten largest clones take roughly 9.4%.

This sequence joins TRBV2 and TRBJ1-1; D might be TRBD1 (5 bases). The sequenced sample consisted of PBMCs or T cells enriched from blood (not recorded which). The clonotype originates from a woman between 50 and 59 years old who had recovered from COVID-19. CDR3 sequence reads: CASSDPTEGMGAEAFF. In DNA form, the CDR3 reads TGTGCCAGCAGTGACCCGACGGAGGGGATGGGAGCTGAAGCTTTCTTT. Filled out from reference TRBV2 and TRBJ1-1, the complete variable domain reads EPEVTQTPSHQVTQMGQEVILRCVPISNHLYFYWYRQILGQKVEFLVSFYNNEISEKSEIFDDQFSVERPDGSNFTLKIRSTKLEDSAMYFCASSDPTEGMGAEAFFGQGTRLTVV.